This T cell receptor beta chain was identified during a study of response to subunit inactivated influenza vaccine. TCRdb used MiXCR to reprocess the RT-PCR reads, holding one entry per CDR3 protein. Counted here are roughly 620,000 distinct CDR3 sequences, approximately 10% occurring once; the ten biggest clones make up approximately 10%. The germline V gene encodes CDR1 DFQATT and CDR2 SNEGSKA (reference sequence). The CDR3 extends over 14 amino acids. The ends lost 3 bases at V and 5 bases at J; junction bases unmatched: 7. These data were also filed under a second study, of T cells expressing NK-cell markers. That publication notes: The TCR beta cDNA came from 5'RACE template switching with UMIs.

The specimen was PBMCs from blood, collected on the day of vaccination. This TCR derives from a man aged 50 or older who received an inactivated influenza vaccine. The genes are TRBV20-1 and TRBJ2-5, with 9 bases fitting TRBD2. The CDR3 sequence: CSASTPGLAETQYF. Here the CDR3 DNA reads TGCAGTGCTAGTACCCCGGGACTAGCTGAGACCCAGTACTTC.